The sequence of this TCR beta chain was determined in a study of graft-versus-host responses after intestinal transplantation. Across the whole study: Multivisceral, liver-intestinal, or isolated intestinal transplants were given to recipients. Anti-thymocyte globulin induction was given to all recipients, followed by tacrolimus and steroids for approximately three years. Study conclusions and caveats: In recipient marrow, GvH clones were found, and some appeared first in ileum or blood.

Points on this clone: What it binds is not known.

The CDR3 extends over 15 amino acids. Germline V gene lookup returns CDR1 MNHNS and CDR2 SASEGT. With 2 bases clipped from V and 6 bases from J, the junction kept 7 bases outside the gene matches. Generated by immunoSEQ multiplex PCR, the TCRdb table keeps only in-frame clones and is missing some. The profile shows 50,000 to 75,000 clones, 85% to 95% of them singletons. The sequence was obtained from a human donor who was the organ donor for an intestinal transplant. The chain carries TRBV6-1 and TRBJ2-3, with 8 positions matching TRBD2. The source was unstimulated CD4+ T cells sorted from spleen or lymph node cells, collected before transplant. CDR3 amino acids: CASSEYGGAADTQYF. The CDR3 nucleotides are TGTGCCAGCAGTGAATACGGGGGGGCCGCCGATACGCAGTATTTT.